This T cell receptor beta chain was identified in a study of cytomegalovirus exposure and HLA in healthy donors. Findings of the study overall: Rarity held for most TCR sequences, but there were some public TCRs that occurred in many donors. The study designated about 160 TCR beta chains cytomegalovirus-associated. Within the 120 or so validation repertoires, first-cohort TCR clusters tended to co-occur, according to a later analysis. Accounts indicate the classifier identified cytomegalovirus status with strong specificity and sensitivity.

Concerning this clone itself: Its specificity is not known.

Using immunoSEQ multiplex PCR, the repertoire was profiled, and TCRdb retains in-frame clones only, with some absent. The sample holds approximately 160,000 clones, roughly nine tenths seen once. CDR1 and CDR2 from the germline V gene are LGHNA and YNFKEQ. V gave up 7 bases and J gave up 6 bases, with 16 bases separating them. The CDR3 covers 14 residues. The sequence derives from a woman aged 25 to 39 in good health and CMV-seronegative. V usage is TRBV4-2 and J usage is TRBJ2-1; D gene ambiguous. Specimen: PBMCs. As DNA, the CDR3 is TGTGCCAGCATGCCCCAACCCACCTCCAATGAGCAGTTCTTC. Its translation is CASMPQPTSNEQFF.